One and the same sample provided the 26 T cell receptor beta chains below, sequenced in a study of metastatic and nonmetastatic thyroid tumors. Nobody among the patients had been given any treatment before thyroid surgery. TCRdb used MiXCR to call clones anew from the PCR reads. The top ten clones hold 3% to 4% of a sample with 37,000 or so clones, roughly 16% of them seen once. Sequencing input: blood. All receptors derive from a female donor with papillary thyroid cancer or a benign thyroid nodule (not recorded which). Some clones in this sample may be carry-over from other donors' samples.

This clone was detected ten times or more. The chain links TRBV15 to TRBJ2-3; D not resolved. The CDR3 runs 13 residues. Germline assignment: CDR1 LNHNV and CDR2 YYDKDF (reference sequence). Deletions cut 3 bases from V and 6 bases from J, with 10 bases between. The chain's CDR3 is CATSRPAEDTQYF. Written as DNA, the CDR3 is TGTGCCACCAGCAGGCCCGCAGAGGATACGCAGTATTTT. The whole variable domain, remainder taken from reference TRBV15 and TRBJ2-3, is DAMVIQNPRYQVTQFGKPVTLSCSQTLNHNVMYWYQQKSSQAPKLLFHYYDKDFNNEADTPDNFQSRRPNTSFCFLDIRSPGLGDTAMYLCATSRPAEDTQYFGPGTRLTVL.

This clone occurred many times. The rearrangement links TRBV28 to TRBJ1-6; TRBD1 agrees at 7 bases. Losses at the gene ends were 6 bases for V and 2 bases for J; bases not matched to a gene: 7. CDR1 MDHEN and CDR2 SYDVKM come from the germline V gene. The CDR3 is made up of 16 amino acids. DNA of the CDR3: TGTGCCAGCAGCCTGACAGGGAACGCCTATAATTCACCCCTCCACTTT. This translates into CASSLTGNAYNSPLHF. Looking up the rest from reference TRBV28 and TRBJ1-6 gives the full variable domain: DVKVTQSSRYLVKRTGEKVFLECVQDMDHENMFWYRQDPGLGLRLIYFSYDVKMKEKGDIPEGYSVSREKKERFSLILESASTNQTSMYLCASSLTGNAYNSPLHFGNGTRLTVT.

This clone was picked up many times. This chain connects TRBV2 to TRBJ2-1; D is ambiguous. CDR1 and CDR2 (germline): SNHLY, FYNNEI. The ends were cut back, 3 bases at V and 5 bases at J, with 8 bases in the middle. The CDR3 loop spans 13 amino acids. CDR3 sequence: CASSEVRNNEQFF. The CDR3 bases are TGTGCCAGCAGTGAGGTGCGGAACAATGAGCAGTTCTTC.

The CDR3 DNA follows: TGTGCCAGCAGCCAAGATCAGGGGGGACCAGACCCTCCCGAGCAGTACTTC. Its translation is CASSQDQGGPDPPEQYF. V gene TRBV4-2 combines with J gene TRBJ2-7; D perhaps matches TRBD1 (7 bases). V lost 0 bases to trimming and J lost 6 bases, with 21 bases between them. The CDR3 is made up of 17 amino acids. The germline V gene encodes CDR1 LGHNA and CDR2 YNFKEQ.

This clone came up many times. This chain uses TRBV20-1 with TRBJ1-4, with TRBD1 as a possible D gene (6 bases). This CDR3 region has 15 residues. Germline lookup yields CDR1 DFQATT and CDR2 SNEGSKA (reference sequence). Trimming shortened V by 3 bases and J by 8 bases, and 19 bases separated the two germline ends. The CDR3 sequence: CSASMQGLPWEKLFF. The CDR3 nucleotides are TGCAGTGCTAGTATGCAGGGGCTCCCTTGGGAAAAACTGTTTTTT.

This clone was counted ten times or more. The chain is built from TRBV30 and TRBJ2-1, with TRBD1 matching 8 bases. Unmatched junction bases numbered 7, after V lost 4 bases and J lost 8 bases. This CDR3 has 13 amino acids. CDR1 is GTSNPN, CDR2 SVGIG, per germline (reference sequence). CDR3 in DNA: TGTGCCTGGACGCGCAGGGGGCTTGATGAGCAGTTCTTC. Amino acid sequence: CAWTRRGLDEQFF. Filled out from reference TRBV30 and TRBJ2-1, the complete variable domain reads SQTIHQWPATLVQPVGSPLSLECTVEGTSNPNLYWYRQAAGRGLQLLFYSVGIGQISSEVPQNLSASRPQDRQFILSSKKLLLSDSGFYLCAWTRRGLDEQFFGPGTRLTVL.

This clone showed up many times. J is TRBJ1-1 and V is TRBV7-2; a possible D gene is TRBD1 (6 bases). Germline CDR1 is SGHTA and CDR2 is FQGNSA. Deletions cut 3 bases from V and 4 bases from J, with 12 bases between. This CDR3 is 14 amino acids long. As DNA, the CDR3 is TGTGCCAGCAGCTTCGGGGGGCTGAGCACTGAAGCTTTCTTT. Protein product: CASSFGGLSTEAFF.

This clone was recorded a few times. The CDR3 loop reads CASSPPVQGADEQYF. CDR3 DNA: TGTGCCAGCAGTCCCCCGGTCCAGGGGGCGGACGAGCAGTACTTC. The chain recombines TRBV28 with TRBJ2-7; 8 nucleotides match TRBD1. This CDR3 comprises 15 residues. V lost 5 bases, J lost 5 bases, and 11 bases stayed unmatched. The germline CDR1 and CDR2 sequences are MDHEN and SYDVKM.

This clone was counted many times. J is TRBJ1-1 and V is TRBV5-1; 9 positions agree with TRBD1. Germline assignment: CDR1 SGHRS and CDR2 YFSETQ. The CDR3 length is 15 residues. Trimming took 4 bases from V and 3 from J; bases not matched to a gene: 7. CDR3 region: CASSAVTGGDTEAFF. In nucleotides, the CDR3 is TGCGCCAGCAGCGCCGTAACAGGGGGCGACACTGAAGCTTTCTTT. Full variable domain (outside the CDR3, taken from reference TRBV5-1 and TRBJ1-1): KAGVTQTPRYLIKTRGQQVTLSCSPISGHRSVSWYQQTPGQGLQFLFEYFSETQRNKGNFPGRFSGRQFSNSRSEMNVSTLELGDSALYLCASSAVTGGDTEAFFGQGTRLTVV.

This clone has just one count. The genes are TRBV19 and TRBJ1-6; 9 bases are a match to TRBD1. Trimming cost V 7 bases and J 7 bases; bases outside gene matches: 23. CDR3 length equals 20 residues. The germline V gene has CDR1 LNHDA and CDR2 SQIVND (reference sequence). The CDR3, as DNA: TGTGCCAGTACCGCTACGAGGGGACAGGGCCCGAGAAGAAACAATTCACCCCTCCACTTT. Its protein product is CASTATRGQGPRRNNSPLHF.

This rearrangement joins TRBV27 to TRBJ2-1, with D unclear. CDR1 and CDR2 from the germline V gene are MNHEY and SMNVEV (reference sequence). Trimming removed 2 bases from V and 0 bases from J, with 8 bases in between. The CDR3 totals 15 residues. CDR3 DNA sequence: TGTGCCAGCAGTTTACGGTATCCCTCCTACAATGAGCAGTTCTTC. This gives the protein CASSLRYPSYNEQFF.

By sample share, this clone is medium-sized. V usage is TRBV6-1 and J usage is TRBJ2-2; perhaps TRBD2 as D (5 bases). The CDR3 covers 15 residues. V lost 4 bases and J lost 2, with 11 bases in between. Looked up from germline, CDR1 is MNHNS and CDR2 is SASEGT. In nucleotides, the CDR3 is TGTGCCAGCAGTGCCCTAGCCAGAAACACCGGGGAGCTGTTTTTT. Its protein product is CASSALARNTGELFF.

Ten or more counts support this clone. The chain carries TRBV12-3 or TRBV12-4 and TRBJ2-2; 8 nucleotides match TRBD2. The CDR3 is 13 amino acids. Trimming cost V 5 bases and J 5 bases; bases outside gene matches: 1. The CDR3, as DNA: TGTGCCAGCAGTCCGGGGGGGACCGGGGAGCTGTTTTTT. Residues: CASSPGGTGELFF.

Ten or more counts support this clone. This chain links TRBV11-2 with TRBJ1-1, with TRBD1 matching 8 bases. Germline assignment: CDR1 SGHAT and CDR2 FQNNGV. Trimming took 0 bases from V and 6 from J; bases not matched to a gene: 9. The CDR3 has 16 amino acids. The CDR3 DNA is TGTGCCAGCAGCTTAGAAATTGGCAGGGGGCTAGCTGAAGCTTTCTTT. Protein: CASSLEIGRGLAEAFF.

As concerns this clone: Germline is not matched at one junction end, which may reflect a read error. The V call is TRBV28, the J call TRBJ2-7, with a tentative D call TRBD2 (6 bases). The CDR3 spans 12 residues. Germline CDR1 reads MDHEN; CDR2 reads SYDVKM. CDR3 in DNA: TGTTCCAGCAGTAACATGGCGGGGGAGCAGTACTTC. This sequence encodes CSSSNMAGEQYF.

The sample holds many counts of this clone. J is TRBJ1-1 and V is TRBV2; D not resolved. The V and J ends lost 4 bases and 4 bases respectively, with 4 bases between them. The CDR3 is 11 residues long. Germline CDR1 is SNHLY and CDR2 is FYNNEI. CDR3 protein: CASSGTTEAFF. CDR3 DNA sequence: TGTGCCAGCAGTGGGACCACTGAAGCTTTCTTT.

This clone occurred many times. The chain combines TRBV27 with TRBJ1-2; the match to TRBD1 covers 7 bases. V was clipped by 5 bases and J by 8 bases; unmatched bases: 8. Germline values: CDR1 MNHEY, CDR2 SMNVEV (reference sequence). The CDR3 covers 13 residues. The CDR3 DNA reads as TGTGCCAGCAGTCAGGGACAGTGGGAGGGCTACACCTTC. Translated: CASSQGQWEGYTF.

As for this clone: One junction end does not reproduce the germline sequence, and a read error may be involved. The rearrangement joins TRBV7-3 to TRBJ1-5; no firm D call. The CDR3 contains 19 residues. The germline V gene has CDR1 SGHTA and CDR2 FQGTGA. Here the CDR3 reads CASSLSSRDMGSLNQPHHF. CDR3 DNA: TGTGCCAGCAGCTTATCGTCCCGAGACATGGGTAGCCTCAATCAGCCCCATCATTTT.

A word on this clone: At one of its ends the junction is not consistent with the germline gene, which may arise from a read error. The CDR3 region has the DNA TGTTCCTGGAGTTGGGGGGGCAATGAGCAGTTCTTC. Translation: CSWSWGGNEQFF. The genes are TRBV30 and TRBJ2-1; 7 nucleotides align to TRBD2. The CDR3 sequence is 12 residues long. Germline CDR1 and CDR2: GTSNPN and SVGIG (reference sequence). Combining the CDR3 with reference TRBV30 and TRBJ2-1 gives the whole variable domain SQTIHQWPATLVQPVGSPLSLECTVEGTSNPNLYWYRQAAGRGLQLLFYSVGIGQISSEVPQNLSASRPQDRQFILSSKKLLLSDSGFYLCSWSWGGNEQFFGPGTRLTVL.

This clone has a count of ten or more. The rearrangement uses TRBV28 and TRBJ1-5; 7 bases are a match to TRBD1. The junction had 5 bases not matched to a gene; V was cut back by 4 bases and J by 2 bases. This CDR3 comprises 15 residues. Germline values: CDR1 MDHEN, CDR2 SYDVKM. CDR3 DNA: TGTGCCAGCAGTTCACAGGGGAGTGGCAATCAGCCCCAGCATTTT. It is translated as CASSSQGSGNQPQHF.

At least ten counts were recorded for this clone. This chain links TRBV20-1 with TRBJ2-3; D gene uncertain. The CDR3 has 11 amino acids. The ends were cut back, 3 bases at V and 4 bases at J, with 5 bases in the middle. The germline CDR1 and CDR2 sequences are DFQATT and SNEGSKA (reference sequence). The CDR3 region has the DNA TGCAGTGCTAGGTTTGCAGATACGCAGTATTTT. This translates into CSARFADTQYF.

This clone showed up many times. The V call is TRBV9, the J call TRBJ2-1; a possible D gene is TRBD2 (5 bases). The CDR3 extends over 14 amino acids. V gave up 3 bases and J gave up 9 bases, with 16 bases separating them. CDR1 and CDR2 (germline): SGDLS, YYNGEE. For the CDR3, the DNA is TGTGCCAGCAGCGAGGAAGGGCTAGCTGGTGAGCAGTTCTTC. Residues: CASSEEGLAGEQFF.

About this clone: The sample has other DNA sequences that encode this CDR3 too. V usage is TRBV6-1 and J usage is TRBJ2-1; D unresolved. The germline gives CDR1 MNHNS, CDR2 SASEGT. V lost 9 bases and J 6 bases, leaving 18 bases between the germline ends. The CDR3 is 14 residues long. Written as DNA, the CDR3 is TGTGCCAGTATGCGTACTACCGGAATCAATGAGCAGTTCTTC. This encodes CASMRTTGINEQFF.

This clone has just a few counts. V usage is TRBV7-3 and J usage is TRBJ2-1, with 9 bases lining up with TRBD2. Germline V gene data show CDR1 as SGHTA and CDR2 as FQGTGA. CDR3 size: 21 residues. The J segment lost 0 bases and the V segment lost 4 bases, leaving 19 bases of the junction unmatched. The CDR3 nucleotides are TGTGCCAGCAGCTCCGCCGGTTCCGGGACTAGCTGGTCTCACTCCTACAATGAGCAGTTCTTC. Amino acid sequence: CASSSAGSGTSWSHSYNEQFF.

The table lists this clone with a few counts. Relative to the germline gene, one junction end is altered; a read error may explain this. The gene calls are TRBV20-1 and TRBJ2-5, with 7 positions matching TRBD1. The germline CDR1 and CDR2 sequences are DFQATT and SNEGSKA (reference sequence). There are 14 residues in the CDR3. This CDR3 reads CNARLRQGRETQYF. CDR3 coding DNA: TGCAATGCTAGACTAAGACAGGGCCGAGAGACCCAGTACTTC.

This clone was recorded at least ten times. This chain links TRBV28 with TRBJ2-2; 9 bases align to TRBD1. Germline loops: CDR1 MDHEN, CDR2 SYDVKM. The J segment lost 3 bases and the V segment lost 5 bases, leaving 4 bases of the junction unmatched. This CDR3 region has 15 residues. CDR3 sequence (DNA): TGTGCCAGCAGTACCGGGACAGGGTACACCGGGGAGCTGTTTTTT. Its protein product is CASSTGTGYTGELFF.